These T cell receptor beta chains were read from a single sample in a study of cytomegalovirus exposure and HLA in healthy donors. TCRdb's table, derived via immunoSEQ multiplex PCR, lists solely in-frame clones and lacks some. This table has 100,000 to 150,000 clones, about 85% appearing once. Material for sequencing was PBMCs. The receptors originated from a man aged 18 to 30 in good health and CMV-seropositive. Both conserved end residues are part of each CDR3. A D gene is named only where the DNA matches it firmly. Only some rows state a clone size, as once, few, many or a class for expanded clones.

size	V	J	D	CDR3	DNA
.	TRBV6-1	TRBJ1-3	.	CASSTHRDSGNTIYF	TGTGCCAGCAGTACCCACAGGGACTCTGGAAACACCATATATTTT
.	TRBV5-1	TRBJ2-1	TRBD2	CASSLRAGGGNEQFF	TGCGCCAGCAGCCTCCGGGCGGGAGGGGGCAATGAGCAGTTCTTC
.	TRBV5-5	TRBJ2-5	TRBD1	CASSLRTGEFETQYF	TGTGCCAGCAGCTTAAGGACAGGGGAGTTCGAGACCCAGTACTTC
.	TRBV5-8	TRBJ2-7	TRBD1	CASSLSGTADYEQYF	TGTGCCAGCAGCTTATCCGGGACAGCCGACTACGAGCAGTACTTC
.	TRBV15	TRBJ1-6	TRBD1	CATSRSGTGASPLHF	TGTGCCACCAGCAGATCCGGGACAGGGGCTTCACCCCTCCACTTT
.	TRBV19	TRBJ2-3	TRBD2	CASSGEIAGWSTDTQYF	TGTGCCAGTAGTGGCGAGATAGCGGGGTGGAGCACAGATACGCAGTATTTT
few	TRBV11-2	TRBJ1-1	.	CASSRPPAGSSREAFF	TGTGCCAGCAGCCGGCCCCCTGCGGGCTCTAGTCGTGAAGCTTTCTTT
.	TRBV6-6	TRBJ2-1	.	CASSFGAHNEQFF	TGTGCCAGCAGTTTTGGGGCCCACAATGAGCAGTTCTTC
once	TRBV7-9	TRBJ2-5	TRBD2	CASSLPLRLAGVAETQYF	TGTGCCAGCAGCTTACCACTCCGGCTAGCGGGAGTGGCAGAGACCCAGTACTTC
.	TRBV19	TRBJ2-3	.	CASSIKGVVTDTQYF	TGTGCCAGTAGTATCAAGGGGGTAGTCACAGATACGCAGTATTTT
few	TRBV6-1	TRBJ1-1	.	CASSVQMITEAFF	TGTGCCAGCAGTGTTCAGATGATCACTGAAGCTTTCTTT
.	TRBV2	TRBJ2-7	.	CASSPTGLGYEQYF	TGTGCCAGCAGTCCTACAGGGCTTGGCTACGAGCAGTACTTC
.	TRBV5-4	TRBJ1-3	TRBD1	CASSLGQGFGNTIYF	TGTGCCAGCAGCTTAGGACAGGGGTTTGGAAACACCATATATTTT
.	TRBV6-1	TRBJ1-1	.	CASSALGAPMNTEAFF	TGTGCCAGCAGTGCCCTAGGGGCACCTATGAACACTGAAGCTTTCTTT
.	TRBV10-1	TRBJ2-1	TRBD1	CASKPVDRARYNEQFF	TGCGCCAGCAAGCCCGTGGACAGGGCGCGGTACAATGAGCAGTTCTTC
.	TRBV6-5	TRBJ1-2	.	CASFPSGGGGYTF	TGTGCCAGCTTCCCGTCGGGAGGAGGAGGCTACACCTTC
once	TRBV11-2	TRBJ2-2	.	CASSLAGWATGELFF	TGTGCCAGCAGCTTAGCCGGATGGGCCACCGGGGAGCTGTTTTTT
.	TRBV5-1	TRBJ2-3	TRBD2	CASSLEREADTQYF	TGCGCCAGCAGCTTGGAGCGGGAGGCAGATACGCAGTATTTT
.	TRBV7-2	TRBJ1-3	.	CASSFRAGISGNTIYF	TGTGCCAGCAGCTTTAGGGCAGGGATCTCTGGAAACACCATATATTTT
.	TRBV2	TRBJ2-7	.	CASTPSYEQYF	TGTGCCAGCACCCCCTCTTACGAGCAGTACTTC
.	TRBV6-1	TRBJ2-7	.	CASSLYEQYF	TGTGCCAGCAGTCTGTACGAGCAGTACTTC
.	TRBV5-4	TRBJ2-2	.	CASSRYRVNTGELFF	TGTGCCAGCAGCCGATACAGGGTGAACACCGGGGAGCTGTTTTTT
.	TRBV18	TRBJ2-3	TRBD1	CASSPGAGGGTQYF	TGTGCCAGCTCACCAGGGGCAGGGGGCGGCACGCAGTATTTT
few	TRBV27	TRBJ2-7	TRBD2	CAVGTSWYEQYF	TGTGCCGTCGGGACTAGCTGGTACGAGCAGTACTTC
few	TRBV6-1	TRBJ1-6	.	CASSESVGGDNSPLHF	TGTGCCAGCAGTGAAAGCGTCGGGGGAGACAATTCACCCCTCCACTTT
.	TRBV29-1	TRBJ2-1	TRBD1	CSVEGVPGTGPYNEQFF	TGCAGCGTTGAAGGGGTACCCGGGACAGGACCCTACAATGAGCAGTTCTTC
.	TRBV10-2	TRBJ2-3	.	CASSELGLARSTDTQYF	TGCGCCAGCAGTGAGTTAGGGTTAGCGCGGAGCACAGATACGCAGTATTTT